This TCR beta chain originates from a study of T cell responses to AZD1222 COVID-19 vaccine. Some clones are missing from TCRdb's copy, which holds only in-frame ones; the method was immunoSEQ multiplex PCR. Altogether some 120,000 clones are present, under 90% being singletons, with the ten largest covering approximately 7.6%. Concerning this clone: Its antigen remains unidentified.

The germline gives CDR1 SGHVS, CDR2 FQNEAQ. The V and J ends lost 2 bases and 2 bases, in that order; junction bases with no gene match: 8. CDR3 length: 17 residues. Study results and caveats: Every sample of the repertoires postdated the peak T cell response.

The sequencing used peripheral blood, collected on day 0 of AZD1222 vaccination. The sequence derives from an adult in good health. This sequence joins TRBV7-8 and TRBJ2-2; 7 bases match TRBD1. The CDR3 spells CASSLQQGNGNTGELFF. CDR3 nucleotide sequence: TGTGCCAGCAGCTTACAACAGGGGAACGGCAACACCGGGGAGCTGTTTTTT.